A selection of T cell receptor beta chains follows, all from one sample in a study of blood T cell repertoires in COVID-19. Sequencing was performed with immunoSEQ multiplex PCR; in TCRdb, only in-frame clones are kept and a portion is missing. The data show about 200,000 clones, approximately 88% seen once. Sequencing was performed on PBMCs or T cells enriched from blood (not recorded which). The receptors were sampled from a woman aged 18 to 35 who had recovered from COVID-19. Each CDR3 is given with its conserved first and last residue. Each record gives: J gene, D gene, clone size, V gene, CDR3 DNA, CDR3 protein. D genes are given only for firm matches. Clone size appears in some rows only: once, few, many, or a class for an expanded clone.

J gene: TRBJ1-2; D gene: TRBD1; clone size: -; V gene: TRBV5-5; CDR3 DNA: TGTGCCAGCAGGGAAGGACAGGGAACTAACTATGGCTACACCTTC; CDR3 protein: CASREGQGTNYGYTF
J gene: TRBJ2-1; D gene: TRBD2; clone size: once; V gene: TRBV6-4; CDR3 DNA: TGTGCCAGCAGTGACGTTGCGGGGGGGGAAAACAATGAGCAGTTCTTC; CDR3 protein: CASSDVAGGENNEQFF
J gene: TRBJ2-5; D gene: TRBD2; clone size: -; V gene: TRBV6-1; CDR3 DNA: TGTGCCAGCAGTGTCGTGGCTAGCGGGGTTCAAGAGACCCAGTACTTC; CDR3 protein: CASSVVASGVQETQYF
J gene: TRBJ1-3; D gene: -; clone size: -; V gene: TRBV5-6; CDR3 DNA: TGTGCCAGCAGCCCGGGGGGTGTTAGCTCTGGAAACACCATATATTTT; CDR3 protein: CASSPGGVSSGNTIYF
J gene: TRBJ1-6; D gene: TRBD1; clone size: -; V gene: TRBV10-3; CDR3 DNA: TGTGCTATCGCCGGGACAGGGACTTCACCCCTCCACTTT; CDR3 protein: CAIAGTGTSPLHF
J gene: TRBJ1-1; D gene: -; clone size: -; V gene: TRBV18; CDR3 DNA: TGTGCCAGCTCAGCCAGTTCCATGAACACTGAAGCTTTCTTT; CDR3 protein: CASSASSMNTEAFF
J gene: TRBJ2-1; D gene: -; clone size: -; V gene: TRBV29-1; CDR3 DNA: TGCAGCGTTGAATTACAGGGCGATGAGCAGTTCTTC; CDR3 protein: CSVELQGDEQFF
J gene: TRBJ2-2; D gene: TRBD1; clone size: -; V gene: TRBV9; CDR3 DNA: TGTGCCAGCAGCGTAGAACCGGGACAGACATACACCGGGGAGCTGTTTTTT; CDR3 protein: CASSVEPGQTYTGELFF
J gene: TRBJ1-2; D gene: -; clone size: -; V gene: TRBV4-1; CDR3 DNA: TGCGCCAGCAGCCAAGAAAGCGTCCTGAGCTATGGCTACACCTTC; CDR3 protein: CASSQESVLSYGYTF
J gene: TRBJ2-7; D gene: -; clone size: once; V gene: TRBV10-1; CDR3 DNA: TGCGCCAGCAGTCTCGGGTACGAGCAGTACTTC; CDR3 protein: CASSLGYEQYF
J gene: TRBJ2-3; D gene: -; clone size: once; V gene: TRBV5-1; CDR3 DNA: TGCGCCAGCAGCAGTACCGCCGGGGGCACAGATACGCAGTATTTT; CDR3 protein: CASSSTAGGTDTQYF
J gene: TRBJ2-1; D gene: -; clone size: -; V gene: TRBV30; CDR3 DNA: TGTGCCTGGAGTACCAATTCGGGGTTCAATGAGCAGTTCTTC; CDR3 protein: CAWSTNSGFNEQFF
J gene: TRBJ1-5; D gene: TRBD1; clone size: once; V gene: TRBV5-1; CDR3 DNA: TGCGCCAGCAGCCACGGGACAGGTCAGCCCCAGCATTTT; CDR3 protein: CASSHGTGQPQHF
J gene: TRBJ2-2; D gene: -; clone size: -; V gene: TRBV4-1; CDR3 DNA: TGCGCCAGCAGCCGAGGACAGACAGTTCTTTCCGGGGAGCTGTTTTTT; CDR3 protein: CASSRGQTVLSGELFF
J gene: TRBJ2-7; D gene: -; clone size: -; V gene: TRBV5-1; CDR3 DNA: TGCGCCAGCAGCTTGAATGCCAGGGTTGGGGACGAGCAGTACTTC; CDR3 protein: CASSLNARVGDEQYF
J gene: TRBJ2-3; D gene: -; clone size: -; V gene: TRBV18; CDR3 DNA: TGTGCCAGCTCACGGGACATCACAGATACGCAGTATTTT; CDR3 protein: CASSRDITDTQYF
J gene: TRBJ1-6; D gene: -; clone size: -; V gene: TRBV7-9; CDR3 DNA: TGTGCCAGCAGCTTAACTTCGACAGAGAATTCACCCCTCCACTTT; CDR3 protein: CASSLTSTENSPLHF
J gene: TRBJ1-1; D gene: TRBD1; clone size: -; V gene: TRBV6-5; CDR3 DNA: TGTGCCAGCAGTTACGGACAGGGCGGCGTATTGATATTT; CDR3 protein: CASSYGQGGVLIF
J gene: TRBJ2-7; D gene: TRBD2; clone size: -; V gene: TRBV6-5; CDR3 DNA: TGTGCCAGCAGTTACTCGCGTAGCGGGGAACACTACGAGCAGTACTTC; CDR3 protein: CASSYSRSGEHYEQYF
J gene: TRBJ2-7; D gene: -; clone size: -; V gene: TRBV25-1; CDR3 DNA: TGTGCCAGCAGTGAATACCAGGGGAGTTCTTACGAGCAGTACTTC; CDR3 protein: CASSEYQGSSYEQYF
J gene: TRBJ1-1; D gene: -; clone size: -; V gene: TRBV19; CDR3 DNA: TGTGCCAGTAGTATGAGGGCAGAGAGCACTGAAGCTTTCTTT; CDR3 protein: CASSMRAESTEAFF
J gene: TRBJ1-5; D gene: -; clone size: -; V gene: TRBV30; CDR3 DNA: TGTGCCTGGAGTGGCCGCGGGTTACAGCCCCAGCATTTT; CDR3 protein: CAWSGRGLQPQHF
J gene: TRBJ1-4; D gene: TRBD1; clone size: -; V gene: TRBV7-9; CDR3 DNA: TGTGCCAGCAGCCCAACACAGGGGGTTAATGAAAAACTGTTTTTT; CDR3 protein: CASSPTQGVNEKLFF
J gene: TRBJ2-1; D gene: TRBD1; clone size: -; V gene: TRBV7-9; CDR3 DNA: TGTGCCAGCAGCTTAGGACGGACAGGGGATCCCTCCTACAATGAGCAGTTCTTC; CDR3 protein: CASSLGRTGDPSYNEQFF
J gene: TRBJ1-1; D gene: TRBD1; clone size: -; V gene: TRBV2; CDR3 DNA: TGTGCCAGCAGTCTTAACCGGGACAGGGGCGGTAGTAGGGACACTGAAGCTTTCTTT; CDR3 protein: CASSLNRDRGGSRDTEAFF
J gene: TRBJ2-7; D gene: TRBD1; clone size: -; V gene: TRBV5-6; CDR3 DNA: TGTGCCAGCAGCGGGGACAGGGGGCTGTACGAGCAGTACTTC; CDR3 protein: CASSGDRGLYEQYF
J gene: TRBJ1-6; D gene: -; clone size: -; V gene: TRBV3-1/TRBV3-2; CDR3 DNA: TGTGCCAGCAGCCATCAGATGAATAATTCACCCCTCCACTTT; CDR3 protein: CASSHQMNNSPLHF
J gene: TRBJ1-2; D gene: -; clone size: -; V gene: TRBV27; CDR3 DNA: TGTGCCAGCAGACCCCTGGCAGGGAAGAACTATGGCTACACCTTC; CDR3 protein: CASRPLAGKNYGYTF
J gene: TRBJ2-7; D gene: -; clone size: -; V gene: TRBV7-9; CDR3 DNA: TGTGCCAGCAGTTGGCGGGCCGGCGGGGAAAGTCAAAAAGTGTACGAGCAGTACTTC; CDR3 protein: CASSWRAGGESQKVYEQYF
J gene: TRBJ2-7; D gene: TRBD1; clone size: -; V gene: TRBV18; CDR3 DNA: TGTGCCAGCTCGGCCGGGACAGTTTCATACGAGCAGTACTTC; CDR3 protein: CASSAGTVSYEQYF